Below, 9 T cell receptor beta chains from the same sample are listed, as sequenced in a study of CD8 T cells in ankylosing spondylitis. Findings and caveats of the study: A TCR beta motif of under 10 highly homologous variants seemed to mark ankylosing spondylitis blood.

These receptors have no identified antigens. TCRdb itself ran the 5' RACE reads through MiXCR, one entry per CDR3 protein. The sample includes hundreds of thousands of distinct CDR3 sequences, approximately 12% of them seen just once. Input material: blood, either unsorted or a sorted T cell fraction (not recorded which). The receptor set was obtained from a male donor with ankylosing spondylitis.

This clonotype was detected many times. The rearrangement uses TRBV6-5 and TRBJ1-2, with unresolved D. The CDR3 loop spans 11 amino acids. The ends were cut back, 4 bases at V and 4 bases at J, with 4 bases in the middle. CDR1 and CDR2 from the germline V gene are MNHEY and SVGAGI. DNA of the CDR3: TGTGCCAGCAGTTCACCCTATGGCTACACCTTC. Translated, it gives CASSSPYGYTF.

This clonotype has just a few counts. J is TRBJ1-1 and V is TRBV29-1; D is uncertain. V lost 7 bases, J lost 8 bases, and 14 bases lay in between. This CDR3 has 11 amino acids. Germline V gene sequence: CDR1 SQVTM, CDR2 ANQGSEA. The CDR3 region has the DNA TGCAGCGGCCGCAGGACGGACGAAGCTTTCTTT. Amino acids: CSGRRTDEAFF.

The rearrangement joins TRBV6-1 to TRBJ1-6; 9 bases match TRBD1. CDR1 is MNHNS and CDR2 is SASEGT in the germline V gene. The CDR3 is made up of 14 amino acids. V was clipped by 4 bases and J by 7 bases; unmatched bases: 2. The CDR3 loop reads CASSGGTGNSPLHF. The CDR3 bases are TGTGCCAGCAGTGGTGGGACAGGGAATTCACCCCTCCACTTT.

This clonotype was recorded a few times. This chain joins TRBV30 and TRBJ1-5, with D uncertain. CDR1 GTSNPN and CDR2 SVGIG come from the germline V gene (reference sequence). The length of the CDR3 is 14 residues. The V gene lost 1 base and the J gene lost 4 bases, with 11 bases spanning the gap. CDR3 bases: TGTGCCTGGAGTGGGCTCAGTGGGAATCAGCCCCAGCATTTT. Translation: CAWSGLSGNQPQHF. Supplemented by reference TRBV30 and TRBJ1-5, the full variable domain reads SQTIHQWPATLVQPVGSPLSLECTVEGTSNPNLYWYRQAAGRGLQLLFYSVGIGQISSEVPQNLSASRPQDRQFILSSKKLLLSDSGFYLCAWSGLSGNQPQHFGDGTRLSIL.

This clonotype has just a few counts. CDR3 DNA: TGCAGTGCTAGAGGGGCAGCCATGGGCAATCAGCCCCAGCATTTT. Translated, it gives CSARGAAMGNQPQHF. The chain has TRBV20-1 and TRBJ1-5; D remains ambiguous. The germline V gene encodes CDR1 DFQATT and CDR2 SNEGSKA (reference sequence). The CDR3 is 15 amino acids. Trimming left V 1 base short and J 2 bases short, with 12 bases between.

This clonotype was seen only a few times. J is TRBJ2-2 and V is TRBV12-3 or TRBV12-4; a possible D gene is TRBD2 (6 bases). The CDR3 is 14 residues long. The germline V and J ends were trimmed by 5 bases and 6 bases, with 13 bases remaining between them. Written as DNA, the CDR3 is TGTGCCAGCAGTACGCGGGACCGACCCGGGGAGCTGTTTTTT. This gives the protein CASSTRDRPGELFF.

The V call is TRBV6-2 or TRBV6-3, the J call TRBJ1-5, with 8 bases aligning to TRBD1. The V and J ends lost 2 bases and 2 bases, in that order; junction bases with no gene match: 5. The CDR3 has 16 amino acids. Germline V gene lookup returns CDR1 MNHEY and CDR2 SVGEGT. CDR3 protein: CASSYGQGLGNQPQHF. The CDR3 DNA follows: TGTGCCAGCAGTTACGGACAGGGTTTGGGCAATCAGCCCCAGCATTTT.

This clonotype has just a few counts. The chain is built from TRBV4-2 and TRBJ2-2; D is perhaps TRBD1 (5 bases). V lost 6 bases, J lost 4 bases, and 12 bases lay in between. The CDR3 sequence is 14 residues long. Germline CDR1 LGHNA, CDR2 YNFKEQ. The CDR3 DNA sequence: TGTGCCAGCAGTACTGACAGATTCACCGGGGAGCTGTTTTTT. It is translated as CASSTDRFTGELFF.

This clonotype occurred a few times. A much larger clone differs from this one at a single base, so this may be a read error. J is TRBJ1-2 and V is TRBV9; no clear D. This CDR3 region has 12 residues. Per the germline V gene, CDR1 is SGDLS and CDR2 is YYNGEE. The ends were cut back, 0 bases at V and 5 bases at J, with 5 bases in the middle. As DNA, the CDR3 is TGTGCCAGCAGCGTAGCCGGGTATGGCTACACCTTC. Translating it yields CASSVAGYGYTF. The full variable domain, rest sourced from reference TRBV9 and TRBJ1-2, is DSGVTQTPKHLITATGQRVTLRCSPRSGDLSVYWYQQSLDQGLQFLIQYYNGEERAKGNILERFSAQQFPDLHSELNLSSLELGDSALYFCASSVAGYGYTFGSGTRLTVV.